The rows below give T cell receptor beta chains drawn from one sample of a study of blood T cell repertoires in COVID-19. Assay used: immunoSEQ multiplex PCR; TCRdb lists only in-frame clones, some missing. The data show about 60,000 clones, about two thirds seen once. Sequenced: peripheral blood. All receptors derive from an older woman with COVID-19, enrolled during active disease. The CDR3 runs from the conserved cysteine through the conserved F or W. D genes are given only for firm matches. The size of a clone is reported for some rows only, either as once, few or many, or as a class for expanded clones.

j_gene | abundance | v_gene | d_gene | CDR3nt | CDR3aa
TRBJ2-1 | NA | TRBV19 | NA | TGTGCCAGTAGTATAAGTGGCGCAGGGGCCAACCTGGGGAATGAGCAGTTCTTC | CASSISGAGANLGNEQFF
TRBJ1-5 | NA | TRBV7-9 | NA | TGTGCCAGCAGCCAGGGCGCGGGATATAGCAATCAGCCCCAGCATTTT | CASSQGAGYSNQPQHF
TRBJ1-2 | few | TRBV6-5 | NA | TGTGCCAGCACCAAGGGAGGAGGGAACTATGGCTACACCTTC | CASTKGGGNYGYTF
TRBJ1-3 | NA | TRBV7-8 | TRBD1 | TGTGCCAGCAGCCGAGGGGGCTCCGGAAACACCATATATTTT | CASSRGGSGNTIYF
TRBJ1-2 | NA | TRBV6-5 | NA | TGTGCCAGCAGTTATATAAGGAGAGCGGGATATGGCTACACCTTC | CASSYIRRAGYGYTF
TRBJ2-5 | NA | TRBV5-1 | NA | TGCGCCAGCAGCCCCGCACAGGGCGGCGAGACCCAGTACTTC | CASSPAQGGETQYF
TRBJ2-3 | NA | TRBV6-5 | TRBD2 | TGTGCCAGCAGTACTACTAGCGGGGGGGCTTCGAATTTT | CASSTTSGGASNF
TRBJ2-5 | NA | TRBV11-2 | TRBD2 | TGTGCCAGCAGCTTAGGGGTTAGCGGGGACCCCCAAGAGACCCAGTACTTC | CASSLGVSGDPQETQYF
TRBJ2-3 | NA | TRBV11-3 | NA | TGTGCCAGCAGCTTAGGATCCGGGGATACGCAGTATTTT | CASSLGSGDTQYF
TRBJ1-2 | few | TRBV3-1/TRBV3-2 | NA | TGTGCCAGCAGCGGGACATATGGCTACACCTTC | CASSGTYGYTF
TRBJ2-3 | NA | TRBV4-3 | NA | TGCGCCAGCAGCCAAGATCTTGGGAGACCTCCAGATACGCAGTATTTT | CASSQDLGRPPDTQYF
TRBJ1-1 | NA | TRBV15 | TRBD1 | TGTGCCACCAGTAAACAGGGGTACACTGAAGCTTTCTTT | CATSKQGYTEAFF
TRBJ2-3 | NA | TRBV4-1 | TRBD1 | TGCGCCAGCAGCCAAGGTCTACGGACAGGGGTCCAAGATACGCAGTATTTT | CASSQGLRTGVQDTQYF
TRBJ1-2 | once | TRBV7-2 | NA | TGTGCCAGCAGCAGGGACACGGTGAACTATGGCTACACCTTC | CASSRDTVNYGYTF
TRBJ2-1 | NA | TRBV19 | NA | TGTGCCAGTAGTATGAGGAGTCCGGCGGGGCTATCCTACAATGAGCAGTTCTTC | CASSMRSPAGLSYNEQFF
TRBJ1-2 | once | TRBV28 | NA | TGTGCCACCCGAGGTGGGGGCAACTATGGCTACACCTTC | CATRGGGNYGYTF
TRBJ1-2 | once | TRBV6-1 | NA | TGTGCCAGCAGTGGGACCAAGTTCCGGGCGGGGAGTAAAGGCTACACCTTC | CASSGTKFRAGSKGYTF
TRBJ1-1 | NA | TRBV7-2 | NA | TGTGCCAGCAGATTAGGGGGGGGCGCGCTTGAAGCTTTCTTT | CASRLGGGALEAFF
TRBJ1-2 | NA | TRBV4-3 | NA | TGCGCCAGCAGCCAGGACGTAGGGATGCAGCGGGATGGCTACACCTTC | CASSQDVGMQRDGYTF
TRBJ2-2 | NA | TRBV7-9 | TRBD1 | TGTGCCAGCAGCCCAGGGGGCTTCGACACCGGGGAGCTGTTTTTT | CASSPGGFDTGELFF
TRBJ2-1 | NA | TRBV20-1 | TRBD2 | TGCAGTGCTAGTCTAGCGGGAAGTGGCTACAATGAGCAGTTCTTC | CSASLAGSGYNEQFF
TRBJ1-6 | NA | TRBV5-5 | NA | TGTGCCAGCAGCTTAGCGGGGATGAGAAATTCACCCCTCCACTTT | CASSLAGMRNSPLHF
TRBJ2-5 | NA | TRBV13 | TRBD2 | TGTGCCAGCAGCTGGGGGCGGACTAGCGGGGAAGGAGAGACCCAGTACTTC | CASSWGRTSGEGETQYF
TRBJ2-2 | NA | TRBV3-1/TRBV3-2 | NA | TGTGCCAGCAGCCAAGAGGTGAAGGAGACCGGGGAGCTGTTTTTT | CASSQEVKETGELFF
TRBJ2-5 | NA | TRBV19 | TRBD1 | TGTGCCAGTAGTCCGAGGGGGCGCTGGGAGACCCAGTACTTC | CASSPRGRWETQYF
TRBJ1-2 | NA | TRBV7-9 | TRBD1 | TGTGCCAGCAGCCTCGGGACAGGGGGCTTTGGCTACACCTTC | CASSLGTGGFGYTF
TRBJ1-2 | NA | TRBV18 | NA | TGTGCCAGCTCACCACTGGAAGGGGATTATGGCTACACCTTC | CASSPLEGDYGYTF
TRBJ1-2 | NA | TRBV7-2 | NA | TGTGCCAGCAGCTCTCCCATTGAGATGAAGGGCTACACCTTC | CASSSPIEMKGYTF
TRBJ1-1 | few | TRBV10-3 | NA | TGTGCCATCAGTGAGTCCACAGGGTGGGTGAACACTGAAGCTTTCTTT | CAISESTGWVNTEAFF
TRBJ1-2 | NA | TRBV6-5 | NA | TGTGCCAGCAGTTCGACCATACAGGGAAACTATGGCTACACCTTC | CASSSTIQGNYGYTF
TRBJ2-1 | few | TRBV7-2 | TRBD2 | TGTGCCAGCAGCTTAGTAAGACTAGCGGGTCGAGACAATGAGCAGTTCTTC | CASSLVRLAGRDNEQFF
TRBJ2-5 | NA | TRBV4-2 | TRBD1 | TGTGCCAGCAGCCAAGAGGACAGGGGAGAGACCCAGTACTTC | CASSQEDRGETQYF
TRBJ1-3 | NA | TRBV28 | NA | TGTGCCAGCAGGTGGGGCAGGGCTGGAAACACCATATATTTT | CASRWGRAGNTIYF
TRBJ1-5 | NA | TRBV19 | NA | TGTGCCACCAGAAGTTGGAATCAGCCCCAGCATTTT | CATRSWNQPQHF
TRBJ1-1 | NA | TRBV6-6 | NA | TGTGCCAGCTCCCCGGGGGCTTTCTTT | CASSPGAFF
TRBJ1-1 | NA | TRBV6-1 | NA | TGTGCCAGCAGTGAACCCCAGAACACTGAAGCTTTCTTT | CASSEPQNTEAFF